One and the same sample provided the 24 T cell receptor beta chains below, sequenced in a study of PD-L1 blockade in urothelial cancer. As for time point: peripheral blood 6 weeks after treatment start. Profiled with immunoSEQ multiplex PCR; TCRdb holds only in-frame clones, not every one. The sample records some 75,000 clones, around 93% being singletons. Material: PBMCs, obtained around atezolizumab (anti-PD-L1) treatment. Every receptor here comes from a woman aged 80 or older with urothelial cancer.

This chain links TRBV5-1 with TRBJ2-1; 11 bases are shared with TRBD2. The CDR3 spans 15 residues. The V segment lost 1 base and the J segment 6 bases; nucleotides outside the gene matches: 3. Germline loops: CDR1 SGHRS, CDR2 YFSETQ. The CDR3 nucleotides read TGCGCCAGCAGCTTGACTAGCGGGAGTATCAATGAGCAGTTCTTC. It specifies CASSLTSGSINEQFF.

CDR3 sequence (DNA): TGTGCCAGCAGCCCGTTGTACTACGAGCAGTACTTC. It is translated as CASSPLYYEQYF. V usage is TRBV7-9 and J usage is TRBJ2-7, with D unresolved. V shed 5 bases and J shed 3 bases, with 8 bases lying between them. This CDR3 is built from 12 residues. Germline V gene lookup returns CDR1 SEHNR and CDR2 FQNEAQ (reference sequence).

The gene calls are TRBV4-1 and TRBJ2-7; D is possibly TRBD1 (6 bases). Germline V lookup: CDR1 MGHRA, CDR2 YSYEKL. V was trimmed by 4 bases and J by 2 bases, leaving 15 bases between them. The length of the CDR3 is 15 residues. Written as DNA, the CDR3 is TGCGCCAGCAGCCCTCCGGGCAGGGGTACCTACGAGCAGTACTTC. Residues: CASSPPGRGTYEQYF.

The chain carries TRBV5-6 and TRBJ1-3; D gene uncertain. V lost 0 bases and J 0 bases, leaving 10 bases between the germline ends. The CDR3 totals 16 residues. Germline V lookup: CDR1 SGHDT, CDR2 YYEEEE. This chain's CDR3 is CASSLGGSSSGNTIYF. CDR3 bases: TGTGCCAGCAGCTTGGGCGGGTCCAGCTCTGGAAACACCATATATTTT.

The rearrangement uses TRBV7-2 and TRBJ1-4, with 8 bases identical to TRBD1. Germline V CDR1 and CDR2: SGHTA, FQGNSA. The CDR3 covers 14 residues. V shed 5 bases, J shed 7 bases, and the junction held 6 bases outside the gene matches. The CDR3 DNA sequence: TGTGCCAGCAGCCCTCGGACAGGGATTGAAAAACTGTTTTTT. Translating it yields CASSPRTGIEKLFF.

This clone occurred once. The V and J genes are TRBV5-1 and TRBJ1-1; D remains ambiguous. Trimming cost V 5 bases and J 0 bases, with 11 bases left between them. There are 14 residues in the CDR3. Germline loops: CDR1 SGHRS, CDR2 YFSETQ. This CDR3 is CASRGEAMNTEAFF. The CDR3 coding sequence is TGCGCCAGCAGAGGTGAGGCCATGAACACTGAAGCTTTCTTT.

This chain uses TRBV10-2 with TRBJ1-2; D perhaps matches TRBD1 (5 bases). The CDR3 loop spans 12 amino acids. V was cut by 2 bases and J by 8 bases, with 9 bases left in between. Germline V CDR1 and CDR2: WSHSY, SAAADI. The CDR3 spells CASSEGAGGYTF. The CDR3 DNA reads TGCGCCAGCAGTGAGGGGGCGGGGGGCTACACCTTC.

The CDR3 region is CASSQVAEGNTIYF. CDR3 sequence (DNA): TGCGCCAGCAGCCAAGTGGCAGAAGGAAACACCATATATTTT. The J gene is TRBJ1-3, the V gene TRBV4-1; D is uncertain. The V end was cut by 1 base, the J end by 4 bases, with 8 bases between. This CDR3 is 14 amino acids long. The germline CDR1 and CDR2 sequences are MGHRA and YSYEKL.

This sequence joins TRBV5-1 and TRBJ1-4; TRBD1 aligns across 9 bases. Trimming at V came to 4 bases and at J to 5 bases, leaving 3 bases not matched to a gene. Germline V CDR1 and CDR2: SGHRS, YFSETQ. The CDR3 contains 14 residues. The CDR3 DNA reads TGCGCCAGCAGCACCGGGACAGGGAATGAAAAACTGTTTTTT. Its protein product is CASSTGTGNEKLFF.

V usage is TRBV18 and J usage is TRBJ1-4; D unresolved. The CDR3 contains 14 residues. With 2 bases removed from V and 3 bases from J, the gap between germline ends came to 7 bases. Germline values: CDR1 KGHSH, CDR2 LQKENI. This CDR3 is CASSPSPANEKLFF. CDR3 bases: TGTGCCAGCTCACCATCCCCGGCTAATGAAAAACTGTTTTTT.

The gene calls are TRBV6-6 and TRBJ2-1, with 12 bases aligning to TRBD2. The germline CDR1 and CDR2 sequences are MNHNY and SVGAGI (reference sequence). V was clipped by 7 bases and J by 6 bases; unmatched bases: 7. There are 15 residues in the CDR3. CDR3 bases: TGTGCCAGCACCCTGACTAGCGGGAGTGGCAATGAGCAGTTCTTC. Translation gives CASTLTSGSGNEQFF.

The chain uses TRBV11-1 and TRBJ2-3, with D perhaps matching TRBD2 (6 bases). The CDR3 is made up of 16 amino acids. Looked up from germline, CDR1 is SGHAT and CDR2 is FQDESV (reference sequence). V was trimmed by 2 bases and J by 4 bases, leaving 16 bases between them. CDR3 amino acids: CASSLRSAGRADTQYF. The CDR3, as DNA: TGTGCCAGCAGCTTAAGGTCGGCGGGGCGGGCAGATACGCAGTATTTT.

The chain uses TRBV19 and TRBJ2-7; D may be TRBD1 (5 bases). V shed 2 bases and J shed 1 base, with 12 bases lying between them. The CDR3 covers 15 residues. Germline CDR1 reads LNHDA; CDR2 reads SQIVND (reference sequence). The CDR3 nucleotides read TGTGCCAGTAGTATAAGTAGTGGGGCTTCCTACGAGCAGTACTTC. As protein: CASSISSGASYEQYF.

This chain joins TRBV28 and TRBJ2-7; possibly TRBD1 for D (5 bases). The germline V gene has CDR1 MDHEN and CDR2 SYDVKM. The CDR3 covers 14 residues. Trimming took off 5 bases at V and 3 bases at J, with 14 bases between the two ends. CDR3 DNA: TGTGCCAGCAGTCTAGGGGCCTCTAGCTACGAGCAGTACTTC. It translates to CASSLGASSYEQYF.

The V gene is TRBV7-2, the J gene TRBJ2-3, with TRBD2 identical over 7 bases. V trimming: 5 bases; J trimming: 1 base; junction bases outside the gene matches: 9. The CDR3 spans 16 residues. CDR1 and CDR2 (germline): SGHTA, FQGNSA. The CDR3 coding sequence is TGTGCCAGCAGCGCGGGGGATGGGGGGGGCACAGATACGCAGTATTTT. Translation: CASSAGDGGGTDTQYF.

The chain employs TRBV15 and TRBJ2-7; TRBD2 aligns across 9 bases. Germline V lookup: CDR1 LNHNV, CDR2 YYDKDF (reference sequence). The CDR3 covers 14 residues. Unmatched junction bases numbered 6, after V lost 4 bases and J lost 5 bases. CDR3 protein: CATSIAGAGHEQYF. CDR3 bases: TGTGCCACCAGCATAGCGGGAGCCGGGCACGAGCAGTACTTC.

The V gene is TRBV5-1, the J gene TRBJ2-2; weak D call: TRBD2 (6 bases). CDR3 length equals 17 residues. The V and J ends lost 1 base and 0 bases respectively, with 13 bases between them. Germline-derived CDR1 and CDR2 are SGHRS and YFSETQ. The CDR3 nucleotides are TGCGCCAGCAGCTTGCAGCGGGCCGGAGCGAACACCGGGGAGCTGTTTTTT. This sequence encodes CASSLQRAGANTGELFF.

The chain employs TRBV2 and TRBJ1-5; no clear D gene. The CDR3 length is 17 residues. V was clipped by 4 bases and J by 1 base, with 17 bases between them. The germline V gene has CDR1 SNHLY and CDR2 FYNNEI. CDR3 in amino acids: CASSVRRPGSSNQPQHF. The CDR3 DNA sequence: TGTGCCAGCAGTGTTAGGCGGCCCGGTTCGAGCAATCAGCCCCAGCATTTT.

The V call is TRBV19, the J call TRBJ2-2; TRBD2 matches 11 bases. Germline assignment: CDR1 LNHDA and CDR2 SQIVND (reference sequence). Trimming removed 6 bases from V and 14 bases from J; junction bases left unmatched: 14. The CDR3 is made up of 15 amino acids. The DNA of the CDR3 is TGTGCCAGTAGGCAACTAGCGGGAGAAGGTAGAACCCTGTTTTTT. Protein: CASRQLAGEGRTLFF.

The chain employs TRBV20-1 and TRBJ1-1; D remains unclear. CDR1 and CDR2 from the germline V gene are DFQATT and SNEGSKA (reference sequence). Between the trimmed V and J ends, which lost 6 bases and 0 bases, there was a span of 5 bases. This CDR3 region has 11 residues. This CDR3 is CSAFMNTEAFF. The CDR3 DNA is TGCAGTGCGTTCATGAACACTGAAGCTTTCTTT.

In nucleotides, the CDR3 is TGTGCCAGCAGCCTCCCTGGGGCCAACGTCCTGACTTTC. This encodes CASSLPGANVLTF. The rearrangement links TRBV7-6 to TRBJ2-6; D gene uncertain. Per germline, CDR1 SGHVS and CDR2 FNYEAQ. This CDR3 is built from 13 residues. With 5 bases removed from V and 2 bases from J, the gap between germline ends came to 4 bases.

V and J are TRBV27 and TRBJ1-2; TRBD1 aligns across 8 bases. Germline V gives CDR1 MNHEY, CDR2 SMNVEV (reference sequence). V shed 0 bases and J 3 bases; nucleotides not matched to a gene: 0. The CDR3 loop spans 14 amino acids. As DNA, the CDR3 is TGTGCCAGCAGTTTATCGGACAGGGACTATGGCTACACCTTC. Amino acid sequence: CASSLSDRDYGYTF.

The V gene is TRBV30, the J gene TRBJ1-5, with a weak D call TRBD1 (5 bases). V dropped 0 bases and J dropped 11 bases, with 26 bases sitting between them. CDR1 GTSNPN and CDR2 SVGIG come from the germline V gene (reference sequence). This CDR3 spans 17 amino acids. In DNA, the CDR3 is TGTGCCTGGAGTGTTCCCCAGGGTTTTTTCGTCGTTCGGGCCCAGCATTTT. This codes for CAWSVPQGFFVVRAQHF.

V usage is TRBV6-1 and J usage is TRBJ1-5, with TRBD1 matching 7 bases. The CDR3 has 13 residues. CDR1 is MNHNS, CDR2 SASEGT, per germline. Losses at the gene ends were 8 bases for V and 7 bases for J; bases not matched to a gene: 8. CDR3 loop: CASGDSPRQPQHF. CDR3 bases: TGTGCCAGCGGGGACAGTCCGAGGCAGCCCCAGCATTTT.